Listed below are T cell receptor beta chains from one sample, sequenced in a study of shared clonotypes between healthy human individuals. The data were produced by immunoSEQ multiplex PCR, yet TCRdb's version contains in-frame clones alone and is incomplete. Seen here are about 820,000 clones, approximately 92% observed once, and the top ten hold nearly 25%. Material for sequencing was naive CD8+ T cells sorted from blood. These receptors were obtained from a man under 40 in good health. The CDR3 runs from the conserved cysteine through the conserved F or W. A D gene is named only where the DNA matches it firmly. Clone size is not always given. Where it is, it says once, few, many or a class for expanded clones.

v_call,j_call,cdr3_length,clone_size,d_call,cdr3_aa,cdr3_nt
TRBV15,TRBJ2-3,16,-,TRBD2,CATSREAAGGTDTQYF,TGTGCCACCAGCAGAGAGGCAGCGGGGGGCACAGATACGCAGTATTTT
TRBV7-9,TRBJ1-5,16,-,TRBD1,CASSPLTGAGNQPQHF,TGTGCCAGCAGCCCCTTGACAGGGGCTGGCAATCAGCCCCAGCATTTT
TRBV7-9,TRBJ2-2,15,-,-,CASSLLDSDTGELFF,TGTGCCAGCAGCTTATTGGACAGTGACACCGGGGAGCTGTTTTTT
TRBV28,TRBJ2-6,15,-,-,CASRRQSSGANVLTF,TGTGCCAGCAGGAGGCAGAGCTCTGGGGCCAACGTCCTGACTTTC
TRBV7-3,TRBJ2-7,14,-,-,CASSLGGPAYEQYF,TGTGCCAGCAGCTTGGGCGGGCCCGCCTACGAGCAGTACTTC
TRBV9,TRBJ2-3,18,-,TRBD2,CASSAPQGLREGGDTQYF,TGTGCCAGCAGCGCCCCCCAGGGGTTGCGGGAGGGCGGAGATACGCAGTATTTT
TRBV7-9,TRBJ2-6,18,-,TRBD2,CASSLGGAGGAGANVLTF,TGTGCCAGCAGCTTAGGCGGAGCGGGGGGTGCTGGGGCCAACGTCCTGACTTTC
TRBV30,TRBJ2-7,13,-,-,CAWSPRGSYEQYF,TGTGCCTGGAGCCCCCGCGGGTCCTACGAGCAGTACTTC
TRBV4-1,TRBJ2-2,14,-,-,CASSPSLATGELFF,TGCGCCAGCAGCCCCAGTCTTGCAACCGGGGAGCTGTTTTTT
TRBV7-9,TRBJ1-2,12,few,-,CASSLMQGSYTF,TGTGCCAGCAGCTTGATGCAGGGGAGCTACACCTTC
TRBV27,TRBJ1-1,11,-,-,CALKADKGLVF,TGTGCCCTCAAGGCGGACAAGGGGCTAGTGTTT
TRBV6-6,TRBJ2-7,14,-,-,CASSTGLPFYEQYF,TGTGCCAGCAGTACAGGGCTCCCCTTCTACGAGCAGTACTTC
TRBV5-4,TRBJ1-1,16,-,TRBD1,CASSLGTGGLNTEAFF,TGTGCCAGCAGCTTGGGGACAGGGGGATTGAACACTGAAGCTTTCTTT
TRBV5-6,TRBJ2-5,15,once,-,CASSLPTGVWETQYF,TGTGCCAGCAGCTTGCCCACAGGAGTTTGGGAGACCCAGTACTTC
TRBV11-2,TRBJ2-4,16,-,TRBD1,CASSPGQGLAKNIQYF,TGTGCCAGCAGCCCAGGACAGGGGCTAGCCAAAAACATTCAGTACTTC
TRBV27,TRBJ2-1,13,-,TRBD2,CASGAGAFNEQFF,TGTGCCAGCGGAGCGGGAGCCTTCAATGAGCAGTTCTTC
TRBV4-2,TRBJ2-4,15,-,TRBD2,CASSQEAGTKNIQYF,TGTGCCAGCAGCCAAGAAGCGGGAACCAAAAACATTCAGTACTTC
TRBV7-2,TRBJ1-2,15,-,TRBD1,CASSFRDRGNYGYTF,TGTGCCAGCAGCTTCCGGGACAGGGGTAACTATGGCTACACCTTC
TRBV10-3,TRBJ2-1,15,-,-,CAISSAKEIYNEQFF,TGTGCCATCAGTAGCGCCAAGGAGATATACAATGAGCAGTTCTTC
TRBV2,TRBJ1-3,17,-,-,CASSDVPQSPVGNTIYF,TGTGCCAGCAGTGACGTCCCACAGTCCCCCGTCGGAAACACCATATATTTT
TRBV29-1,TRBJ1-5,14,-,-,CSVASGDSNQPQHF,TGCAGCGTTGCGTCTGGAGATAGCAATCAGCCCCAGCATTTT
TRBV11-2,TRBJ2-2,15,-,TRBD1,CASSLGQGDTGELFF,TGTGCCAGCAGCTTAGGACAGGGGGACACCGGGGAGCTGTTTTTT
TRBV27,TRBJ2-4,15,-,-,CASSFSPPAKNIQYF,TGTGCCAGCAGTTTCAGCCCTCCAGCCAAAAACATTCAGTACTTC
TRBV6-5,TRBJ2-2,14,few,-,CASGDLGNTGELFF,TGTGCCAGCGGGGATTTGGGGAACACCGGGGAGCTGTTTTTT
TRBV27,TRBJ2-5,15,-,-,CASSFLSGDQETQYF,TGTGCCAGCAGTTTCCTATCAGGGGATCAAGAGACCCAGTACTTC
TRBV7-8,TRBJ2-1,15,-,-,CASSPGPGGSNEQFF,TGTGCCAGCAGCCCAGGGCCAGGAGGGAGCAATGAGCAGTTCTTC
TRBV7-2,TRBJ2-7,15,-,TRBD2,CASSSTTSSLSEQYF,TGTGCCAGCAGCTCTACGACTAGCTCCCTCTCCGAGCAGTACTTC
TRBV11-2,TRBJ1-2,14,-,-,CASSSNPYAYGYTF,TGTGCCAGCAGCTCGAATCCGTACGCCTATGGCTACACCTTC
TRBV28,TRBJ2-5,11,-,-,CASSTAETQYF,TGTGCCAGCAGTACAGCCGAGACCCAGTACTTC
TRBV10-1,TRBJ2-7,13,-,-,CASSESGPYEQYF,TGCGCCAGCAGTGAGTCCGGGCCCTACGAGCAGTACTTC
TRBV27,TRBJ2-3,16,-,TRBD2,CASSSYSGGRTDTQYF,TGTGCCAGCAGTTCATATAGCGGGGGACGCACAGATACGCAGTATTTT
TRBV19,TRBJ2-7,13,few,TRBD1,CATQPRTGSEQYF,TGTGCCACTCAGCCGAGGACAGGGTCCGAGCAGTACTTC
TRBV4-1,TRBJ2-1,15,-,TRBD1,CASSQRQGLYNEQFF,TGCGCCAGCAGCCAACGACAGGGTCTCTACAATGAGCAGTTCTTC
TRBV11-2,TRBJ1-1,18,-,-,CASSLDQWGQTVNTEAFF,TGTGCCAGCAGCTTAGATCAATGGGGGCAGACGGTGAACACTGAAGCTTTCTTT
TRBV28,TRBJ1-4,15,-,-,CASSLEGARGEKLFF,TGTGCCAGCAGTCTTGAGGGAGCCAGGGGTGAAAAACTGTTTTTT
TRBV7-8,TRBJ2-1,15,-,TRBD1,CASSPRGQGYNEQFF,TGTGCCAGCAGCCCTAGGGGACAGGGCTACAATGAGCAGTTCTTC
TRBV15,TRBJ2-5,14,-,TRBD1,CATRDTGGYETQYF,TGTGCCACCAGGGATACAGGGGGCTATGAGACCCAGTACTTC
TRBV9,TRBJ1-3,15,-,-,CASSVEGLSGNTIYF,TGTGCCAGCAGCGTGGAGGGACTCTCTGGAAACACCATATATTTT
TRBV2,TRBJ1-4,12,-,-,CATAGRMEKLFF,TGTGCCACCGCCGGGAGGATGGAAAAACTGTTTTTT
TRBV9,TRBJ2-1,15,-,-,CASSATAQVADKLFF,TGTGCCAGCAGCGCCACCGCTCAGGTTGCGGACAAACTGTTCTTC